Below are 15 T cell receptor beta chains sequenced from a single sample in a study of T cells after posttransplantation cyclophosphamide. Only in-frame clones appear in the TCRdb table, and some are missing; sequencing was by immunoSEQ multiplex PCR. Seen here are a few thousand clones, around 80% observed once, and the top ten hold approximately 4%. Busulfan-fludarabine conditioning, marrow transplant, and cyclophosphamide on days +3 and +4 were administered. Sequencing was performed on PBMCs, taken after allogeneic stem cell transplant with posttransplant cyclophosphamide. These receptors came from a male patient between 50 and 60 years old who received an allogeneic stem cell transplant from a related donor and was CMV-positive. Some T cells could come from the graft donor.

This clone occurred a few times. The J gene is TRBJ2-3, the V gene TRBV19; a possible D gene is TRBD1 (5 bases). CDR3 length equals 15 residues. With 4 bases removed from V and 2 bases from J, the gap between germline ends came to 13 bases. The V gene's germline CDR1 is LNHDA and CDR2 SQIVND (reference sequence). This CDR3 reads CASSSFDSTTDTQYF. CDR3 coding DNA: TGTGCCAGTAGTAGCTTCGACAGTACCACAGATACGCAGTATTTT.

This clone is a singleton in its sample. The rearrangement uses TRBV19 and TRBJ1-2; 8 bases align to TRBD1. Germline V gene sequence: CDR1 LNHDA, CDR2 SQIVND (reference sequence). After removal of 7 bases from V and 7 bases from J, the junction contained 14 bases not matched to a gene. The CDR3 covers 15 residues. The CDR3 DNA is TGTGCCAGTACTGGGACAGGACTCGTTGGCGGTGGCTACACCTTC. This gives the protein CASTGTGLVGGGYTF.

The V and J genes are TRBV29-1 and TRBJ1-5; maybe TRBD1 (5 bases). The germline CDR1 and CDR2 sequences are SQVTM and ANQGSEA. The V and J ends lost 3 bases and 2 bases respectively, with 14 bases between them. This CDR3 spans 15 amino acids. The CDR3 sequence: CSVDPRGGGNQPQHF. CDR3 bases: TGCAGCGTTGACCCCCGGGGGGGTGGCAATCAGCCCCAGCATTTT.

The chain combines TRBV6-1 with TRBJ1-2; D is unclear. This CDR3 has 14 amino acids. Per germline, CDR1 MNHNS and CDR2 SASEGT. The V gene lost 0 bases and the J gene lost 5 bases, with 10 bases spanning the gap. In DNA, the CDR3 is TGTGCCAGCAGTGAAGCGGGCAGCCAGTATGGCTACACCTTC. Translated: CASSEAGSQYGYTF.

The genes are TRBV18 and TRBJ1-2; 9 bases match TRBD1. Per the germline V gene, CDR1 is KGHSH and CDR2 is LQKENI. The CDR3 covers 13 residues. After removal of 3 bases from V and 7 bases from J, the junction contained 3 bases not matched to a gene. DNA for the CDR3: TGTGCCAGCTCACCGGACAGGGGTTCTGGCTACACCTTC. This encodes CASSPDRGSGYTF.

This clone was detected a few times. V is TRBV5-5 and J is TRBJ1-1; maybe TRBD1 (6 bases). Looked up from germline, CDR1 is SGHKS and CDR2 is YYEKEE (reference sequence). V was pared by 0 bases and J by 11 bases, with 14 bases between. The CDR3 runs to 13 residues. The DNA for the CDR3 is TGTGCCAGCAGCTTGGGGACAGCCGCGGGTGCTTTCTTT. Its translation: CASSLGTAAGAFF. The full variable domain, completed using reference TRBV5-5 and TRBJ1-1, is DAGVTQSPTHLIKTRGQQVTLRCSPISGHKSVSWYQQVLGQGPQFIFQYYEKEERGRGNFPDRFSARQFPNYSSELNVNALLLGDSALYLCASSLGTAAGAFFGQGTRLTVV.

The rearrangement links TRBV11-1 to TRBJ1-5; 10 positions match TRBD1. The CDR3 is 18 residues long. The ends lost 4 bases at V and 0 bases at J; junction bases unmatched: 9. Germline lookup yields CDR1 SGHAT and CDR2 FQDESV (reference sequence). CDR3: CASSSPGTGEYSNQPQHF. In nucleotides, the CDR3 is TGTGCCAGCAGCTCCCCCGGGACAGGGGAATATAGCAATCAGCCCCAGCATTTT.

The chain couples TRBV6-1 to TRBJ2-5, with D possibly being TRBD2 (6 bases). The V gene's germline CDR1 is MNHNS and CDR2 SASEGT. V was shortened by 4 bases and J by 4 bases, with 19 bases between the two germline ends. The CDR3 is made up of 16 amino acids. This CDR3 is CASSGYSRLGGETQYF. The CDR3 nucleotides are TGTGCCAGCAGTGGATACTCACGGCTGGGGGGAGAGACCCAGTACTTC.

This clone was seen once. Here the CDR3 DNA reads TGTGCCAGCAGCTCCGGGTATAATTCACCCCTCCACTTT. It encodes CASSSGYNSPLHF. The chain recombines TRBV6-5 with TRBJ1-6; D ambiguous. The CDR3 spans 13 residues. Trimming took 6 bases from V and 4 from J, leaving 7 bases between them. Germline V gene data show CDR1 as MNHEY and CDR2 as SVGAGI.

The chain has TRBV9 and TRBJ2-5, with D uncertain. The J call is uncertain, as TRBJ2-7 better fits the DNA end. Looked up from germline, CDR1 is SGDLS and CDR2 is YYNGEE. The CDR3 loop spans 12 amino acids. CDR3 region: CASSGSSYEQYF. CDR3 coding DNA: TGTGCCAGCAGCGGGAGCTCCTACGAGCAGTACTTC.

The genes are TRBV2 and TRBJ1-1; D uncertain. Per germline, CDR1 SNHLY and CDR2 FYNNEI. Trimming took off 6 bases at V and 3 bases at J, with 14 bases between the two ends. The CDR3 has 14 residues. In nucleotides, the CDR3 is TGTGCCAGCAGGCCTCTAATCTCCGACACTGAAGCTTTCTTT. Translated: CASRPLISDTEAFF.

CDR3 DNA: TGTGCCAGCAGCCCCCCCGGGTGGGCTGAAGCTTTCTTT. This encodes CASSPPGWAEAFF. The chain uses TRBV5-5 and TRBJ1-1; D gene unclear. The V and J ends lost 4 bases and 6 bases respectively, with 13 bases between them. This CDR3 has 13 amino acids. The V gene's germline CDR1 is SGHKS and CDR2 YYEKEE (reference sequence).

This clone was counted between two and nine times. This chain connects TRBV19 to TRBJ1-2; the D gene is possibly TRBD1 (6 bases). V was pared by 6 bases and J by 2 bases, with 13 bases between. Germline values: CDR1 LNHDA, CDR2 SQIVND (reference sequence). The CDR3 sequence is 14 residues long. The chain's CDR3 is CASSPQQGNYGYTF. CDR3 DNA sequence: TGTGCCAGTAGCCCCCAACAGGGAAACTATGGCTACACCTTC.

The gene calls are TRBV25-1 and TRBJ2-7, with a possible D match to TRBD1 (6 bases). The CDR3 totals 14 residues. Trimming pared 4 bases from V and 2 bases from J, leaving 12 bases between. The germline V gene has CDR1 MGHDK and CDR2 SYGVNS. The CDR3: CASSAWGQTYEQYF. The CDR3 DNA reads TGTGCCAGCAGTGCCTGGGGGCAGACCTACGAGCAGTACTTC.

The J gene is TRBJ2-5, the V gene TRBV9, with D uncertain. Per the germline V gene, CDR1 is SGDLS and CDR2 is YYNGEE. This CDR3 is built from 14 residues. V was clipped by 0 bases and J by 5 bases, with 11 bases between them. The CDR3 DNA sequence: TGTGCCAGCAGCGTAGGGGCTAATATGGAGACCCAGTACTTC. As protein: CASSVGANMETQYF. The complete variable domain, with remaining parts taken from reference TRBV9 and TRBJ2-5, reads DSGVTQTPKHLITATGQRVTLRCSPRSGDLSVYWYQQSLDQGLQFLIQYYNGEERAKGNILERFSAQQFPDLHSELNLSSLELGDSALYFCASSVGANMETQYFGPGTRLLVL.